Below, one T cell receptor (beta chain) is given with its context. This clone was counted once. The antigen it recognizes is unknown. It has no much larger one-base neighbor in the sample; base qualities were not kept. One collaborating source in Seattle enrolled patients during active infection and followed them longitudinally through the course of disease. Whole blood was collected in K2EDTA tubes by collaborating institutions according to the institutions' own protocols. For TCRbeta analysis, collaborators shipped samples as frozen whole blood, isolated PBMCs, or DNA extracted from either of those sample types. The source of the sample is a study of blood T cell repertoires in COVID-19 (dated by TCRdb to the early 2020s). Notes on the research overall: Collaborator samples came from the United States, Italy and Spain and covered acute and convalescent phases of COVID-19. The material from the prospective study consisted of cDNA or gDNA derived from T cells, B-cell-depleted T cells, or PBMCs. Deeply sampled blood TCRbeta repertoires from subjects exposed to, actively infected with, or recovered from COVID-19 were included in the dataset. The repertoires were released in a freely available public database intended as a resource for research on the immune response to SARS-CoV-2. Samples were obtained from the ongoing ImmuneRACE study (first 160 participants) and from 1,200 or so subjects provided by 6 global collaborators. A de-identified subject ID, COVID-19 status, age in years and sex were almost always included in the sample metadata. Where available, HLA class I and class II types were taken from metadata supplied by the sample provider and were not determined by assay-based typing.

The immunoSEQ Assay, a bias-controlled multiplex PCR, was used to amplify TCRbeta CDR3 regions from genomic DNA. Turning to the authors' computational methods: Nucleated cell counts per sample were estimated from amplification of reference gene primers within the assay. To quantify the absolute abundance of each unique TCRbeta CDR3 rearrangement, sequence reads were collapsed and filtered. For each sample, productive Simpson clonality was calculated as the square root of Simpson's diversity index over productive rearrangements. TCRdb limited this immuneACCESS table to in-frame rearrangements with V and J called. A share of clones is missing; checked studies link under half to unresolved V genes, and the rest is unexplained. V, J and clone size are those of that table, while D and trimming were read from the DNA. Counted in this sample were fewer than 250,000 clones; just under 90% of them appeared once. Roughly 3% of the sample rests with the top ten.

From its cysteine to its phenylalanine, the CDR3 spans 14 amino acids. The only DNA kept is the CDR3, 42 bases in frame from the first base. The germline V gene gives CDR1 as SGHTA and CDR2 as FQGNSA. V lost 5 bases and J lost 7 bases; the stretch between them is 15 bases long. Study-wide conclusions, independent of this receptor: The amount of clinical and demographic metadata varied by source and participant and was provided uncurated.

The V and J segments used are TRBV7-2 and TRBJ1-5; a tentative D match to TRBD1 spans 5 bases. The clonotype originates from a man between 25 and 39 years old with COVID-19, enrolled during active disease. The material sequenced was peripheral blood. The CDR3 region reads CASSPHGAGQPQHF. The DNA reads TGTGCCAGCAGCCCCCACGGGGCGGGACAGCCCCAGCATTTT.